The entry that follows covers one TCR beta chain sequence. No antigen is known for it. No quality values exist for individual bases; no much larger clone is one base distant. This record comes from a study of cytomegalovirus exposure and HLA in healthy donors (dated by TCRdb to 2015 to 2018). Notes on the research overall: An earlier analysis of 587 of the donors reported under 300 Gb of sequence data and approximately 120 million unique TCR beta sequences obtained from about 180 million T cells. Approximately 300 gigabases of sequencing data and tens of millions of unique TCR sequences made up an early release that covered some 640 HLA-typed donors. Of the roughly 390 genotyped donors, 75% to 85% were placed in the genetic ancestry cluster associated with self-reported Caucasian donors. The study aimed to test whether cataloging public T cell receptors could reveal signatures of past pathogen exposure. Using immunosequencing, the study profiled T cell repertoires from some 670 subjects and related those repertoires to cytomegalovirus serostatus. In addition to the first cohort of 666 subjects, a separate validation cohort of 100 to 150 different subjects was used. To predict cytomegalovirus infection status, the study combined high-throughput TCR immunosequencing, statistical association of individual TCRs with disease status, and machine learning. A later analysis re-analyzed previously published TCR beta repertoires from 500 to 700 donors and added high-resolution HLA genotyping to study TCR occurrence patterns. Rather than using new phenotypic data, the later analysis identified candidate immune exposures from TCR beta sequences and from how often those sequences occurred across donors. In an earlier analysis of 500 to 650 of the donors, high-throughput TCR beta sequencing was used to judge whether each TCR beta V gene segment behaved as functional or pseudogenic. Donor age, sex, ethnicity and CMV serostatus were collected together with the repertoire data. A later genetic analysis used genome-wide SNP genotypes for about 60% of the roughly 670 donors, treating that subset as a discovery cohort. Every repertoire in the discovery cohort had been generated on one and the same sequencing platform. HLA typing included class I and class II loci at four-digit resolution. Typing coverage varied by locus: about 629-630 donors for A, B, C, DRB1 and DQB1; 522 for DQA1; approximately 610 for DPA1; roughly 450 for DPB1. Because of strong linkage in the cohort, five DR-DQ haplotypes were treated as single units for association and clustering. Among around 400 genotyped donors of the cohort, an average of around 250,000 unique TCR beta nucleotide sequences was sequenced per donor, of which about 18% were non-productive.

The cohort consisted of some 730 healthy bone marrow donors. At the time of sampling, every cohort member was nominally healthy, though immune exposures that went unrecorded were likely present. The donor tested CMV seronegative and was one of the 352 seronegative cohort members. Every donor gave a peripheral blood sample, and the peripheral blood mononuclear cells from that sample were used for TCR beta sequencing. The Qiagen DNeasy Blood Extraction Kit was used to extract genomic DNA from the blood cell samples. The library was produced with the immunoSEQ multiplex PCR assay. For the multiplex PCR, a mixture combining 60 forward primers for TCR Vbeta segments and 13 reverse primers for TCR Jbeta segments was used. A multiplex PCR assay on genomic DNA amplified the CDR3 region of rearranged TCR beta genes. The amplified TCR beta libraries were sequenced on the Illumina HiSeq System as 87-base-pair reads. The authors' pipeline ran thus. A later analysis tallied tens of millions of unique TCR beta chains across the 610 or so repertoires, and around 9.9 million of those chains were shared by two or more donors. A nearest-neighbor algorithm error-corrected the raw reads and collapsed the reads into unique sequences, merging closely related sequences to remove PCR and sequencing errors. V, D and J gene segments were assigned by aligning CDR3 sequences to IMGT reference sequences. For a sequence to be retained, a match of at least six nucleotides to both a V gene segment and a J gene segment was required. A rearrangement counted as productive if the CDR3 had no stop codons and remained in frame with V and J, and every other rearrangement counted as non-productive. Following IMGT convention, CDR3 was defined as the stretch from the second conserved V-encoded cysteine to the conserved J-encoded phenylalanine. Sequences without an unambiguous match to a single V gene segment were excluded from the earlier analysis of about 600 of the donors. In an earlier analysis of a few hundred of the donors, V segments were called functional above 56.7% productive rearrangements and were called segregating when the between-donor standard deviation exceeded 5%. To diagnose cytomegalovirus status from the catalog of TCR beta chain sequences, a statistical classification framework was built. In a later analysis, TCR nucleotide sequences were compared against IMGT/GENE-DB human TR gene sequences so that V and J genes could be assigned. The TCRdist pipeline was used in a later analysis to assign CDR3 sequences and most-parsimonious VDJ recombination scenarios. A later analysis defined each TCR beta chain by its CDR3 amino acid sequence plus V-gene family, and excluded reads lacking a unique V-gene family. To address suspected cross-contamination and a sequencing artifact, a later analysis removed under 600 highly shared, low-generation-probability nucleotide sequences. A later analysis calculated a clonal expansion index for each public chain from normalized within-repertoire ranks of inferred template counts. Generation probabilities in a later analysis came from a VDJ recombination model fitted to out-of-frame rearrangements, and those results were checked against IGoR. Hypergeometric tests were used in a later analysis to score TCR-TCR, TCR-HLA and TCR-CMV co-occurrence, with a repertoire-size bias correction applied to the TCR pairs. In a later analysis, false discovery rates were estimated by permuting HLA or CMV assignments 20 times. In a later analysis, co-occurring TCRs were grouped using DBSCAN, with TCRdist sequence similarity added in when clustering inside HLA-allele-positive subsets. Repertoires with fewer than 30,000 or more than 120,000 public chains, plus five repertoires with anomalous nucleotide sharing, were excluded from co-occurrence clustering. TCRdb took this table from immuneACCESS and kept in-frame rearrangements with V and J called. Such tables lack part of the clones; where checked against another copy, unresolved V genes explain under half of the gap, and the rest is unexplained. V and J calls and clone size come straight from that table; D and trimming were deduced from the DNA. The sample data list around 180,000 clones, and roughly 83% of these were observed just once. 1.2% of the sample is in the top ten clones.

Measured from the cysteine to the phenylalanine, the CDR3 is 15 residues long. Only the CDR3 region is kept as DNA, spanning 45 bases read in frame from base 1. V and J are truncated by 3 bases and 1 base respectively, leaving an intervening sequence of 12 bases. From the germline V gene, CDR1 is LGHNA and CDR2 is YSLEER. On the study overall, not on this receptor specifically: A cluster of highly shared sequence variants was judged likely to be a technical artifact of the sequencing pipeline. Sequencing depth was assumed to be roughly uniform across donors in the presence/absence analyses, though that assumption may not hold. A later analysis found that TCR association rates varied across HLA loci, with DRB1 alleles showing the most associated TCRs and HLA-C alleles the fewest. In vitro tests confirmed that a few of the cytomegalovirus-associated TCR beta chains recognize cytomegalovirus antigens. It was suggested by the authors that the approach could potentially be generalized to other disease states and immunological phenotypes. The classifier was reported to diagnose cytomegalovirus status with high specificity and sensitivity in both the original cohort and the validation cohort. The only immune exposure information available for the cohort was CMV serostatus. Because the 87-base-pair reads could not distinguish some IMGT-functional V segments, including TRBV6-2 and TRBV6-3, those segments were excluded. Linkage disequilibrium might explain the correlated functional status among segregating V segments, but an unknown experimental factor could not be excluded. In an earlier analysis of some 500 of the donors, most TCR beta V segments were observed in productive rearrangements about 87% or about 30% of the time, broadly matching IMGT annotations. Because counts were too low, seventeen rarely observed V segments, including chromosome 9 orphons, were left out of the earlier analysis of roughly 600 of the donors. In a later analysis, HLA-associated TCR beta chains showed more clonal expansion and lower generation probabilities than non-associated chains that were equally common. In a later genetic analysis, a missense DCLRE1C variant was associated with V-gene and J-gene trimming of TCR beta chains, and the association was replicated in an independent cohort. In a later analysis, most CMV-associated TCR beta chains were found to appear HLA-restricted, with HLA associations seemingly driven largely by CMV exposure. In this cohort, only TCR beta chains were sequenced, and detectable features were limited by the absence of alpha or paired-chain data. Assigning TCR associations to individual alleles was difficult when HLA alleles, especially DR and DQ, strongly co-occurred. A later analysis associated about 17,000 TCR beta sequences with specific HLA alleles at a false discovery rate of 0.05. In a later analysis, several top co-occurrence clusters were reported to appear linked to parvovirus B19, influenza, CMV and Epstein-Barr virus. HLA typing was unavailable for some donors at each locus, so association tests used only the typed subset. A later genetic analysis reported fewer N-insertions in productive TCRs among donors in an Asian-associated ancestry cluster than the 666-donor mean. A total of fewer than 200 TCR beta chains were listed by the study as associated with cytomegalovirus. A further reported finding was that TCR beta sequences accurately predicted the HLA-A and HLA-B alleles for most subjects in the first cohort. Most TCR sequences were seen in very few donors, while some public TCRs were found in many individuals.

The source material was PBMCs. This TCR was sampled from a boy aged 2 to 10 in good health and CMV-seronegative. The receptor chain draws on TRBV4-3 and TRBJ1-1; TRBD1 might be the D gene, on 5 matching bases. The CDR3 reads CASSQDYGGNTEAFF. The nucleotide sequence reads as follows: TGCGCCAGCAGCCAGGACTATGGGGGGAACACTGAAGCTTTCTTT.